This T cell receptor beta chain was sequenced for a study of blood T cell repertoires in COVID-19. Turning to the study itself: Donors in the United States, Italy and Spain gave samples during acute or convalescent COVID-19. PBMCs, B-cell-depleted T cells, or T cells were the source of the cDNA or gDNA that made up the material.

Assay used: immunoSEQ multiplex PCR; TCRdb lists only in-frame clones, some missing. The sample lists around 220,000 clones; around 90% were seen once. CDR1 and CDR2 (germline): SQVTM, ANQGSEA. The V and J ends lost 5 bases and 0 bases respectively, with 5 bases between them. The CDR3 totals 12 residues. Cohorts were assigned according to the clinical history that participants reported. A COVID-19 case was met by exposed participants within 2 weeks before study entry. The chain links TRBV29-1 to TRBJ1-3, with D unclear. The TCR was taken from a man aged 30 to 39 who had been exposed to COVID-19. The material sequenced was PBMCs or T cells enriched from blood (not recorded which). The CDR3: CSVSGSGNTIYF. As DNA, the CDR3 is TGCAGCGTTTCAGGCTCTGGAAACACCATATATTTT.